The 8 T cell receptor beta chains listed next were all sequenced from one sample in a study of T cell responses to AZD1222 COVID-19 vaccine. Assay used: immunoSEQ multiplex PCR; TCRdb lists only in-frame clones, some missing. The data contain about 180,000 clones, 80% to 90% of them singletons. The sample consisted of peripheral blood, taken 28 days after the second dose of the MenACWY control vaccine. The receptors stem from an adult who received the MenACWY meningococcal vaccine as a control.

The genes are TRBV7-6 and TRBJ1-1; the D gene is possibly TRBD1 (6 bases). The V and J ends lost 2 bases and 6 bases respectively, with 10 bases between them. The germline V gene has CDR1 SGHVS and CDR2 FNYEAQ. The CDR3 totals 13 residues. The CDR3 loop is CASSLNREAEAFF. CDR3 DNA: TGTGCCAGCAGCTTAAACAGGGAGGCTGAAGCTTTCTTT.

The chain employs TRBV3-1 (or the pseudogene TRBV3-2) and TRBJ2-2; TRBD1 aligns across 9 bases. Germline values: CDR1 LGHDT, CDR2 YNNKEL (reference sequence). V dropped 5 bases and J dropped 6; count of bases not matched to a gene: 7. The CDR3 is 15 amino acids. The CDR3 bases are TGTGCCAGCAGCTTGGGACAGGGAAAAGCCGGGGAGCTGTTTTTT. Translation gives CASSLGQGKAGELFF.

The chain carries TRBV2 and TRBJ2-7, with 7 bases lining up with TRBD1. Trimming at V came to 7 bases and at J to 7 bases, leaving 16 bases not matched to a gene. This CDR3 has 15 amino acids. Germline CDR1 and CDR2: SNHLY and FYNNEI. The CDR3 is CASIADRAPLWEQYF. As DNA, the CDR3 is TGTGCCAGCATCGCCGACAGGGCTCCCTTATGGGAGCAGTACTTC.

V is TRBV27 and J is TRBJ2-5; weak D call: TRBD2 (6 bases). V lost 6 bases to trimming and J lost 2 bases, with 16 bases between them. The CDR3 has 15 amino acids. CDR1 and CDR2 (germline): MNHEY, SMNVEV (reference sequence). The CDR3 DNA reads as TGTGCCAGCAGCCCCCGCAGCGGGTCGCAAGAGACCCAGTACTTC. Encoded protein: CASSPRSGSQETQYF.

J is TRBJ1-1 and V is TRBV18, with D possibly TRBD1 on 5 matching bases. This CDR3 has 13 residues. V gave up 4 bases and J gave up 3 bases, with 9 bases separating them. Germline-derived CDR1 and CDR2 are KGHSH and LQKENI. The CDR3 DNA follows: TGTGCCAGCTCACAAGACAGCTACACTGAAGCTTTCTTT. Its protein product is CASSQDSYTEAFF.

CDR3 residues: CASSQRLGGRRSDEQFF. DNA for the CDR3: TGCGCCAGCAGCCAAAGGTTGGGGGGGCGGCGATCGGATGAGCAGTTCTTC. The chain recombines TRBV4-3 with TRBJ2-1; possible D gene TRBD2, 7 bases. The CDR3 covers 17 residues. V was pared by 2 bases and J by 8 bases, with 22 bases between. Germline CDR1 and CDR2: LGHNA and YSLEER.

The chain links TRBV5-6 to TRBJ1-1, with D unresolved. Deletions cut 6 bases from V and 4 bases from J, with 13 bases between. CDR1 SGHDT and CDR2 YYEEEE come from the germline V gene. The CDR3 contains 13 residues. The CDR3 sequence is CASTLDITTEAFF. CDR3 sequence (DNA): TGTGCCAGCACCCTAGACATCACCACTGAAGCTTTCTTT.

In its sample, this clone was seen once. V gene TRBV29-1 combines with J gene TRBJ1-3; 7 nucleotides line up with TRBD1. CDR3 length equals 15 residues. With V trimmed by 6 bases and J by 0 bases, 8 bases remained unmatched. Germline loops: CDR1 SQVTM, CDR2 ANQGSEA. The CDR3 loop reads CSVLGTASSGNTIYF. The CDR3 region has the DNA TGCAGCGTCCTAGGGACAGCGAGCTCTGGAAACACCATATATTTT.